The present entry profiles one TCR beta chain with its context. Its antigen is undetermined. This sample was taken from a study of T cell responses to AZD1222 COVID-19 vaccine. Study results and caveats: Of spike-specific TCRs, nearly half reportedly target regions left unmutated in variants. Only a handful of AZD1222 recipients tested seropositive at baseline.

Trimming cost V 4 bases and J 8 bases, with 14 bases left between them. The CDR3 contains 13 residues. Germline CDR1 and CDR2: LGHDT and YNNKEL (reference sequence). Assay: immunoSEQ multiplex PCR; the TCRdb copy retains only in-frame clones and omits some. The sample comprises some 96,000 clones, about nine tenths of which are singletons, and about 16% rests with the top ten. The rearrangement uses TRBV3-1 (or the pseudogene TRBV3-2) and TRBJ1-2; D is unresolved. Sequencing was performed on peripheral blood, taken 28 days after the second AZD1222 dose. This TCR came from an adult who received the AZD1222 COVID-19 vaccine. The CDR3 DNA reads TGTGCCAGCAGCCTCACGGCCATCCGCGGCTACACCTTC. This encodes CASSLTAIRGYTF.